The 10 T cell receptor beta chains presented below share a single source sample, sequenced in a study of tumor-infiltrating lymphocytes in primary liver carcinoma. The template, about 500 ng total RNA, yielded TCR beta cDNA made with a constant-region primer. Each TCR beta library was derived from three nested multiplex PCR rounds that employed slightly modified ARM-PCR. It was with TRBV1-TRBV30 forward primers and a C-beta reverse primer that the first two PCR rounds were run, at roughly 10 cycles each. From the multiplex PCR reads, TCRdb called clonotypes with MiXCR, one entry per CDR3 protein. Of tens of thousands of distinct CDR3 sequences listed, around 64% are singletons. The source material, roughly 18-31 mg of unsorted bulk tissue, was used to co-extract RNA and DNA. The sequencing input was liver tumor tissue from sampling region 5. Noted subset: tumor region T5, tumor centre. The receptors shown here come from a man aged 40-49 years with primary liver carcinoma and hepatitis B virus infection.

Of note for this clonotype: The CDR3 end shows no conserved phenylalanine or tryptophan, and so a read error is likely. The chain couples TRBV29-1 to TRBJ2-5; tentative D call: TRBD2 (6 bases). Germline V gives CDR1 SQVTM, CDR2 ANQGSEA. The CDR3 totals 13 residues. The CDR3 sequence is CSVEGLNKETQYY. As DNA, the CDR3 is TGTAGCGTTGAGGGACTTAACAAAGAGACCCAGTACTAT.

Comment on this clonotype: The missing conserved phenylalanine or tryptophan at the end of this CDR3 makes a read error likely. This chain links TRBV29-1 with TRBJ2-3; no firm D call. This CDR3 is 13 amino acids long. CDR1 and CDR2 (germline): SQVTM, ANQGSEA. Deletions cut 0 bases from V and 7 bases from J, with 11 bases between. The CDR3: CSVEEYASHTQYI. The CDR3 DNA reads TGCAGCGTTGAAGAGTATGCGAGCCATACGCAGTATATT.

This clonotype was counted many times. The CDR3 DNA reads TGTGCCAGCAGCCGACCAACGCTAGCGGGAGGGCCGCGAGATACGCAGTATTTT. It codes for CASSRPTLAGGPRDTQYF. The genes are TRBV14 and TRBJ2-3; TRBD2 agrees at 12 bases. This CDR3 has 18 residues. The J segment lost 5 bases and the V segment lost 4 bases, leaving 13 bases of the junction unmatched. Germline assignment: CDR1 SGHDN and CDR2 FVKESK.

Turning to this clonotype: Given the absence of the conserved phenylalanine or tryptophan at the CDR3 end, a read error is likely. The CDR3 nucleotides read TGTGCCAGCAGCCCAACAGGGGAGAAGTGTAATGAGCAGTTCTTG. Protein product: CASSPTGEKCNEQFL. The chain links TRBV7-9 to TRBJ2-1; the match to TRBD1 covers 7 bases. With 5 bases clipped from V and 7 bases from J, the junction kept 11 bases outside the gene matches. Looked up from germline, CDR1 is SEHNR and CDR2 is FQNEAQ (reference sequence). The CDR3 is 15 amino acids.

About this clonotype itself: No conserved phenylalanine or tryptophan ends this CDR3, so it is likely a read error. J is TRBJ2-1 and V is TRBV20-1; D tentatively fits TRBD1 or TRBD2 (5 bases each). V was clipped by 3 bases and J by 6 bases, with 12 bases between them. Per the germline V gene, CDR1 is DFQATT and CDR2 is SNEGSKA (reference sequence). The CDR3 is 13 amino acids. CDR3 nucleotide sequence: TGCAGTGCTAGGGGGACCAGTAGCAATGAGCAGTTCCTC. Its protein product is CSARGTSSNEQFL.

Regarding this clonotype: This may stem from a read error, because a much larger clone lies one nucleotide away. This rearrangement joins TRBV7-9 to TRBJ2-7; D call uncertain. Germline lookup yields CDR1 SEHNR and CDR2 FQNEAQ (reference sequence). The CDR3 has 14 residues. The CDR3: CASSLEGQLYEEYF. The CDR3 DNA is TGTGCCAGCAGCTTAGAAGGCCAGCTTTACGAGGAGTACTTC.

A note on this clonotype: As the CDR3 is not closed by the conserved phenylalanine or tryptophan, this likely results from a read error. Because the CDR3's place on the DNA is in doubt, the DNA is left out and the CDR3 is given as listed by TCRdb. CDR3 sequence reads: CASSLERNYGYTI. This rearrangement joins TRBV11-2 to TRBJ1-2. Germline V gene data show CDR1 as SGHAT and CDR2 as FQNNGV. Both ends counted, the CDR3 spans 13 residues.

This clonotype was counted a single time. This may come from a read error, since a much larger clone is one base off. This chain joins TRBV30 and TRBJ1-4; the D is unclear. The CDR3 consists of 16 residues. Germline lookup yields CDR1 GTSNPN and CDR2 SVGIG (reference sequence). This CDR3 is CVWSLIYGLVNEKLFF. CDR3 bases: TGTGTCTGGAGTCTAATCTACGGACTGGTTAATGAAAAACTGTTTTTT.

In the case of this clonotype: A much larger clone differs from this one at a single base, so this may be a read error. This chain's CDR3 is CVWSDSEAFF. The CDR3 nucleotides are TGTGTCTGGAGCGACAGTGAAGCTTTCTTT. The V and J genes are TRBV30 and TRBJ1-1; the D gene is possibly TRBD1 (5 bases). In germline, CDR1 is GTSNPN, CDR2 SVGIG (reference sequence). The CDR3 runs to 10 residues.

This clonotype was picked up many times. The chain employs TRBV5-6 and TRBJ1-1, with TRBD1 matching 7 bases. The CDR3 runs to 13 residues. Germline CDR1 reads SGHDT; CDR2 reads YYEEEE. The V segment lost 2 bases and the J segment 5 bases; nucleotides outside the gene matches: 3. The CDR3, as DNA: TGTGCCAGCAGCTTTCAACAGGGGACTGAAGCTTTCTTT. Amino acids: CASSFQQGTEAFF.